What follows describes a single T cell receptor (beta chain). The sample comes from a study of blood T cell repertoires in COVID-19. Across the study: Samples came from the United States, Italy and Spain, spanning acute and convalescent COVID-19. T cells, B-cell-depleted T cells, or PBMCs supplied cDNA or gDNA.

In the original processing: Estimated nucleated cell counts came from reference gene primer amplification. Only in-frame clones appear in the TCRdb table, and some are missing; sequencing was by immunoSEQ multiplex PCR. That table gives V, J and clone size, and the DNA gave D and trimming. The table records about 360,000 clones, around nine tenths of them present only once. Trimming stripped 0 bases from V and 7 bases from J, with 8 bases between. This CDR3 has 13 amino acids. Germline V gives CDR1 SGHRS, CDR2 YFSETQ. Sequenced: peripheral blood. The sequence derives from a human donor in a cohort sampled during active COVID-19. The chain is built from TRBV5-1 and TRBJ2-4, with TRBD2 as a possible D gene (5 bases). The CDR3 DNA follows: TGCGCCAGCAGCTTGGAACAGCGGAACATTCAGTACTTC. Protein: CASSLEQRNIQYF.